This T cell receptor (beta chain) derives from a study of T cell clonality in common variable immunodeficiency. Study-wide points: Reportedly, TCR beta sequences from common variable immunodeficiency showed fewer deletions and N-nucleotide insertions. What drives increased CVID clonality needs T cell subpopulation sequencing.

This clone has ten or more counts. Its target is not known. From the germline J gene comes the end of the CDR3, since the read stops 3 residues before it. Sequencing was performed with immunoSEQ multiplex PCR; in TCRdb, only in-frame clones are kept and a portion is missing. Sampling found roughly 60,000 clones, none seen once. Per the germline V gene, CDR1 is KGHSH and CDR2 is LQKENI. The CDR3 contains 13 residues. The V segment lost 6 bases and the J segment 4 bases; nucleotides outside the gene matches: 3. The genes are TRBV18 and TRBJ2-7; 10 bases are a match to TRBD2. This receptor was obtained from a person between 18 and 69 years old in good health. The sample taken for sequencing was peripheral blood mononuclear cells. The CDR3 region is CASSGTSAYEQYF. The DNA read from the CDR3 is TGTGCCAGCTCCGGGACTAGCGCTTACGAG.